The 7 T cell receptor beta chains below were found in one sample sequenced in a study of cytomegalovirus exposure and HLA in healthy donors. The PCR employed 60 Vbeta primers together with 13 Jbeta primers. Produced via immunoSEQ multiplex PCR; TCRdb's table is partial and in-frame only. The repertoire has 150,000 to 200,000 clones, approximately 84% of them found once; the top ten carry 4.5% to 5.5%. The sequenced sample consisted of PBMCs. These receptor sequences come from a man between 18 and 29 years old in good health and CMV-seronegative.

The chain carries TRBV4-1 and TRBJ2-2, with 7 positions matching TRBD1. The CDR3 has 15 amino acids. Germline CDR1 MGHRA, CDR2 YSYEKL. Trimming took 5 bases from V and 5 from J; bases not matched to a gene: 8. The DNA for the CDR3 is TGCGCCAGCAGCTGGGGACAGACGTGGACCGGGGAGCTGTTTTTT. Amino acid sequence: CASSWGQTWTGELFF.

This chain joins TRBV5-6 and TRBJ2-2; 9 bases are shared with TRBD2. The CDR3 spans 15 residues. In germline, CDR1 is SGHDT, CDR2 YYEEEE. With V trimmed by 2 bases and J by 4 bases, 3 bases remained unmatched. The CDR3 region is CASSFGGGGTGELFF. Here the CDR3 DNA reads TGTGCCAGCAGCTTTGGCGGGGGGGGCACCGGGGAGCTGTTTTTT.

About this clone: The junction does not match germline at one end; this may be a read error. The CDR3 is CASSLTPNTEAFF. DNA of the CDR3: TGTGCTAGCAGCTTGACACCGAACACTGAAGCTTTCTTT. The rearrangement uses TRBV7-7 and TRBJ1-1; D is ambiguous. The CDR3 consists of 13 residues. The germline gives CDR1 SSHAT, CDR2 FNYEAQ (reference sequence).

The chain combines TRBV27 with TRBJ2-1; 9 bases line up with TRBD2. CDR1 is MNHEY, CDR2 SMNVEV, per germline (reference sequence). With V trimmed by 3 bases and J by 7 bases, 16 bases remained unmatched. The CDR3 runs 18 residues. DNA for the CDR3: TGTGCCAGCAGTTTTGGGGGGTATGGCGGGAGGGCCAGTAATGAGCAGTTCTTC. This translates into CASSFGGYGGRASNEQFF.

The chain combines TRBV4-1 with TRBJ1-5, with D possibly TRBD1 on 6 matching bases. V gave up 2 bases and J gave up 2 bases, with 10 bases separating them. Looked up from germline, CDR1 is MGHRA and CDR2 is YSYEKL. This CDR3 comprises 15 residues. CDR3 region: CASSQPNRGNQPQHF. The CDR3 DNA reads TGCGCCAGCAGCCAACCGAACAGGGGCAATCAGCCCCAGCATTTT.

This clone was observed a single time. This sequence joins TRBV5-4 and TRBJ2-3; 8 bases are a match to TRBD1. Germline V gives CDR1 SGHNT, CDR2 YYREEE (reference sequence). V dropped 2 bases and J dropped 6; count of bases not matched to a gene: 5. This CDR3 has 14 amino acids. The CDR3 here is CASSLGQGQDTQYF. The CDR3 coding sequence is TGTGCCAGCAGCTTAGGACAGGGCCAGGATACGCAGTATTTT. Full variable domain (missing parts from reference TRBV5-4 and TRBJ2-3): ETGVTQSPTHLIKTRGQQVTLRCSSQSGHNTVSWYQQALGQGPQFIFQYYREEENGRGNFPPRFSGLQFPNYSSELNVNALELDDSALYLCASSLGQGQDTQYFGPGTRLTVL.

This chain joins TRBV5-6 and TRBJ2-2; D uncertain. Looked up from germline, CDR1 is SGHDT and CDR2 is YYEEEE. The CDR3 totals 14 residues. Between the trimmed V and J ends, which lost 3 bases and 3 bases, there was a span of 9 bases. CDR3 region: CASSSGLDTGELFF. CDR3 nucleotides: TGTGCCAGCAGCTCGGGTCTGGACACCGGGGAGCTGTTTTTT.